This section outlines one T cell receptor (beta chain) sequence together with its context. What it binds is not known. J lost 7 bases, V lost 7 bases, and 12 bases had no gene match. CDR1 and CDR2 (germline): SGHTS, YDEGEE. The CDR3 sequence is 15 residues long. Sequenced by immunoSEQ multiplex PCR; TCRdb stores in-frame clones only, minus some. Of roughly 2.2 million clones listed, around 93% are singletons. The entry originates in a study of shared clonotypes between healthy human individuals. Findings of the study overall: How much donors shared clonotypes was expected to be affected by sequencing depth. Clonotypes shared by all four sorted-subset donors had higher generation probabilities than non-shared clonotypes. Represented diversity (both genetic and exposure-history) was limited by the small number of donors. In four donors, approximately 5% of naive CD4 clonotypes appeared in common.

The rearrangement uses TRBV5-8 and TRBJ1-4; 8 bases are a match to TRBD1. The sample taken for sequencing was naive CD4+ T cells from PBMCs. The subset here: CD45RA+ positively selected. The TCR sequence derives from a man between 18 and 35 years old in good health. Some clones in this sample may be carry-over from other donors' samples. The CDR3 DNA reads TGTGCCAGCGATCTGCAGGGCAGGGGGCGTGAAAAACTGTTTTTT. Translating it yields CASDLQGRGREKLFF.